This TCR beta chain was recovered during a study of OX40 agonist ivuxolimab in advanced cancers. As for the study in general: Ivuxolimab, which patients received intravenously every 2 weeks, was dosed at 0.01 to 10 mg/kg. Age averaged about 66 years (range about 20 to 79), and 82.7% were male.

TCRdb keeps only in-frame clones here, not all; method: immunoSEQ multiplex PCR. This sample has roughly 35,000 clones, with roughly four fifths found just once. Looked up from germline, CDR1 is SGHAT and CDR2 is FQNNGV. The CDR3 extends over 14 amino acids. V lost 3 bases to trimming and J lost 6 bases, with 11 bases between them. This sequence originates from an adult with an advanced solid tumor such as melanoma, head and neck, liver or kidney cancer. The chain carries TRBV11-2 and TRBJ2-2; TRBD2 might be the D (5 bases). This material consisted of CD4+ or CD8+ T cells sorted from blood, taken in a trial of the OX40 agonist ivuxolimab. In DNA, the CDR3 is TGTGCCAGCAGCTTTTTAGGAGGTGCCGGGGAGCTGTTTTTT. Translating gives CASSFLGGAGELFF.